The TCR beta chain described here comes from a study of T cells in Graves' hyperthyroidism and ophthalmopathy (dated by TCRdb to between 2017 and 2020). In the study overall: Peripheral blood was sampled at the time of initial diagnosis, prior to any treatment. TCR V-J signatures able to tell the groups apart were searched for in a discovery cohort of approximately 95 patients, of whom around 43 had Graves' ophthalmopathy and roughly 58 had stable Graves' hyperthyroidism. After sampling, hyperthyroidism patients received methimazole starting at 30 mg daily, and ophthalmopathy patients received high-dose intravenous methylprednisolone. According to the paper, TCR Vbeta CDR3 sequencing was carried out on over 130 peripheral blood samples, which came from about 45 ophthalmopathy, 70 to 80 hyperthyroidism and about 17 progressor patients. Whether ophthalmopathy could be predicted prospectively was tested in an independent validation cohort made up of under 20 hyperthyroidism patients plus 17 patients who later progressed to ophthalmopathy. In six Graves' hyperthyroidism patients, the study also compared T-cell repertoires from thyroid tissue with T-cell repertoires from blood. For training and testing, the 95 to 100 patients in the discovery cohort were randomly divided in a 7:3 ratio. Paper-wide results and their limitations: No statistical method was used to set the sample size in advance, and investigators knew the group allocation. During validation, the model predicted progression to ophthalmopathy a median of approximately 6.5 months ahead of onset, with around 71% sensitivity and around 72% specificity. Most expanded thyroid clonotypes (frequency above 0.001) were also detected in blood, a finding suggesting that blood repertoires may reflect thyroid immune responses. A 13 V-J signature model separated ophthalmopathy from stable hyperthyroidism, with around 88% sensitivity and roughly 82% specificity in cross-validation and 80%/75% in testing.

Stable Graves' hyperthyroidism was defined as no progression to ophthalmopathy during 18 months of follow-up. The hyperthyroidism patients were between 18 and 65 years old and newly diagnosed, with a disease duration of less than 2 months. Any patient with an uncontrolled infection, another autoimmune disease, pregnancy or lactation was excluded. Diagnoses were established on the basis of clinical symptoms, serum thyroxine and TRAb, thyroid ultrasound, and orbital computed tomography. Ficoll-Paque density gradient centrifugation was used to isolate PBMCs from approximately 11 ml of fresh peripheral blood. Total RNA was extracted using Trizol reagent, and RNA quality was assessed on an Agilent 2100 Bioanalyzer. This clonotype was detected a few times. What this receptor recognizes is not known. No much larger clone is present one base from it, and per-base qualities are unavailable. Taken from cysteine to phenylalanine, the CDR3 has 13 residues. Here the CDR3 DNA is all that survives: 39 bases in frame from base 1. V drops 5 bases and J drops 4 bases, leaving 12 bases in between. CDR1 and CDR2 are drawn from the germline V gene: SGHDT, YYEEEE.

The TCR beta CDR3 regions were amplified from the RNA transcripts. The TCR CDR3 was subjected to a first round of RT-PCR using the HTBI primer set and the Qiagen OneStep RT-PCR kit. Libraries were constructed in a second round of multiplex PCR, after which size selection and purification were carried out. Sequencing of the libraries was done on an Illumina HiSeq2000 using paired-end 100 bp reads. As for how the authors treated the data: SOAPnuke was used to process the raw data, with reads discarded if the reads contained adapters or uncalled bases, had a mean Phred below 15, or lacked an exact constant-primer or identifier match. COPE v1.2.5 was used to merge the high-quality paired reads, and each unique nucleotide sequence was defined as a clonotype. MiTCR v1.1 was used to align the clonotypes against IMGT TRBV, TRBD and TRBJ reference segments. Only V-J combinations with frequency above 0.0001, covering about 99% of repertoires, were analysed. A TCS score was defined as the ratio of F50 (clonal expansion) to E x V (chaos), with BLOSUM62-based TCRdist applied between CDR3 peptides within each V-J. Welch's t-statistics and random forest reduced some 510 V-J features to 13, which were used in a naive Bayes classifier (R e1071). Through fastp at Q25 and MiXCR, TCRdb rebuilt clones from the public reads, retaining in-frame beta chains. Each entry is one CDR3 protein sequence, shown with its most common DNA and genes. These V and J calls rely on TCRdb rather than the paper's analysis. The sample profile shows some 770,000 distinct CDR3 sequences; roughly 17% of them were found once. Together, the top ten hold 8.4% of the sample.

This TCR was sampled from a man in his late teens or twenties with Graves' hyperthyroidism. Recombination linked TRBV5-6 to TRBJ1-1, with the D gene call left open. Source material: blood. The CDR3 protein sequence reads: CASRSWGGTEAFF. The DNA sequence is as follows: TGTGCCAGCAGAAGTTGGGGAGGCACTGAAGCTTTCTTT.